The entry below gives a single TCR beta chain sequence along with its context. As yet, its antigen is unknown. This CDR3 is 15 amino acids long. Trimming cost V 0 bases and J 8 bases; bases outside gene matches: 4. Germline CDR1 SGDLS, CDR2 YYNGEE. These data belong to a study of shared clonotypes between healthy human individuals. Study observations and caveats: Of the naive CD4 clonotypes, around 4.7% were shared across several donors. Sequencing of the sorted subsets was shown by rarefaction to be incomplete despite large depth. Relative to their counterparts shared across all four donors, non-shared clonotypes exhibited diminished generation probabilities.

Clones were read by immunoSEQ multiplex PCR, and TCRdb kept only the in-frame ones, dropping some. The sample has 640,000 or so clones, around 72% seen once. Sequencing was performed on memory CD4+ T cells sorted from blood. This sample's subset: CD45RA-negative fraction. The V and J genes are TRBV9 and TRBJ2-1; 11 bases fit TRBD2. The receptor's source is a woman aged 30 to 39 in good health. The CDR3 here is CASSVDSGRADEQFF. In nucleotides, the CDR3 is TGTGCCAGCAGCGTAGATAGCGGGAGGGCCGATGAGCAGTTCTTC.